The 10 T cell receptor beta chains listed next were all sequenced from one sample in a study of glioma-infiltrating T cells. TCR alpha and beta CDR3 regions were amplified from RNA using iRepertoire nested multiplex PCR. From the multiplex PCR reads, TCRdb called clonotypes with MiXCR, one entry per CDR3 protein. The table lists roughly 100,000 distinct CDR3 sequences, under 30% of them singletons. The sample comprised glioma tissue, nonneoplastic brain tissue, or PBMCs (not recorded which). The origin of the receptors is a human donor with low-grade glioma or glioblastoma, undergoing nonglioma brain surgery, or in good health (not recorded which).

This clonotype has more than one count but fewer than ten. V usage is TRBV19 and J usage is TRBJ2-3; TRBD1 or TRBD2 may be the D gene (6 bases each). The CDR3 sequence is 16 residues long. Germline V lookup: CDR1 LNHDA, CDR2 SQIVND (reference sequence). V was pared by 5 bases and J by 0 bases, with 15 bases between. CDR3 DNA sequence: TGTGCCAGTAGTGATCCGAGGGGGACTAGCACAGATACGCAGTATTTT. Protein sequence: CASSDPRGTSTDTQYF. Full variable domain (outside the CDR3, taken from reference TRBV19 and TRBJ2-3): DGGITQSPKYLFRKEGQNVTLSCEQNLNHDAMYWYRQDPGQGLRLIYYSQIVNDFQKGDIAEGYSVSREKKESFPLTVTSAQKNPTAFYLCASSDPRGTSTDTQYFGPGTRLTVL.

This clonotype was recorded at least ten times. This sequence joins TRBV6-1 and TRBJ1-1; D might be TRBD1 (5 bases). V was cut by 0 bases and J by 9 bases, with 11 bases left in between. Germline loops: CDR1 MNHNS, CDR2 SASEGT. The length of the CDR3 is 13 residues. In nucleotides, the CDR3 is TGTGCCAGCAGTGAAGCAGCGGGACGGAAAGCTTTCTTT. It encodes CASSEAAGRKAFF.

This clonotype was observed a single time. A read error may be the cause here, since a much bigger clone is one base away. The rearrangement uses TRBV7-2 and TRBJ2-7; D unclear. The CDR3 has 14 amino acids. From germline, CDR1 is SGHTA and CDR2 FQGNSA. CDR3 sequence: CGSSLGLKSYEQYF. The CDR3 DNA reads TGTGGCAGCAGCTTGGGCCTTAAATCCTACGAGCAGTACTTC.

J is TRBJ2-2 and V is TRBV11-2; no clear D. V lost 0 bases and J lost 11, with 7 bases in between. CDR1 SGHAT and CDR2 FQNNGV come from the germline V gene. The CDR3 totals 12 residues. The CDR3 nucleotides read TGTGCCAGCAGCTTAGATATAGGAGAGCTGTTTTTT. This sequence encodes CASSLDIGELFF.

CDR3 residues: CSARLPPGQGARETQYF. In nucleotides, the CDR3 is TGCAGTGCTAGACTGCCCCCGGGACAGGGGGCGCGGGAGACCCAGTACTTC. The chain couples TRBV20-1 to TRBJ2-5; 12 nucleotides agree with TRBD1. V trimming: 2 bases; J trimming: 5 bases; junction bases outside the gene matches: 12. Germline values: CDR1 DFQATT, CDR2 SNEGSKA (reference sequence). CDR3 length: 17 residues.

Notes on this clonotype: A read error is possible here, since a much larger clone lies one base away. The chain combines TRBV20-1 with TRBJ2-7; D is undetermined. This CDR3 contains 11 residues. Per germline, CDR1 DFQATT and CDR2 SNEGSKA (reference sequence). The V end lost 2 bases, the J end lost 9 bases, and 11 bases lay between the germline ends. DNA for the CDR3: TGCAGTGCTAGATCGGGCGAAGGGCAGTACTTC. Translating it yields CSARSGEGQYF.

The chain combines TRBV7-6 with TRBJ2-3; 9 positions agree with TRBD2. With V trimmed by 8 bases and J by 3 bases, 6 bases remained unmatched. CDR1 is SGHVS, CDR2 FNYEAQ, per germline. The CDR3 sequence is 14 residues long. In DNA form, the CDR3 reads TGTGCCAGCGGCTACAGCGGGGGGACAGATACGCAGTATTTT. Protein sequence: CASGYSGGTDTQYF.

The chain carries TRBV5-1 and TRBJ2-3, with D possibly matching TRBD1 (5 bases). V was shortened by 3 bases and J by 1 base, with 12 bases between the two germline ends. CDR3 length equals 15 residues. Per the germline V gene, CDR1 is SGHRS and CDR2 is YFSETQ. The CDR3, as DNA: TGCGCCAGCAGCTCGCGACAGACCGGCACAGATACGCAGTATTTT. Translating it yields CASSSRQTGTDTQYF. Supplemented by reference TRBV5-1 and TRBJ2-3, the full variable domain reads KAGVTQTPRYLIKTRGQQVTLSCSPISGHRSVSWYQQTPGQGLQFLFEYFSETQRNKGNFPGRFSGRQFSNSRSEMNVSTLELGDSALYLCASSSRQTGTDTQYFGPGTRLTVL.

This clonotype was picked up many times. This sequence joins TRBV7-9 and TRBJ2-5; TRBD2 might be the D (5 bases). The CDR3 is made up of 13 amino acids. Trimming pared 7 bases from V and 9 bases from J, leaving 18 bases between. Germline-derived CDR1 and CDR2 are SEHNR and FQNEAQ (reference sequence). DNA of the CDR3: TGTGCCAGCACTGGGAGAGGGATGGAGGCCCAGTACTTC. Its translation: CASTGRGMEAQYF. The variable domain in full, completed from reference TRBV7-9 and TRBJ2-5, reads DTGVSQNPRHKITKRGQNVTFRCDPISEHNRLYWYRQTLGQGPEFLTYFQNEAQLEKSRLLSDRFSAERPKGSFSTLEIQRTEQGDSAMYLCASTGRGMEAQYFGPGTRLLVL.

For this clonotype: At one of its ends the junction is not consistent with the germline gene, which may arise from a read error. The chain uses TRBV7-9 and TRBJ1-6; the match to TRBD1 covers 7 bases. The germline V gene has CDR1 SEHNR and CDR2 FQNEAQ (reference sequence). The CDR3 loop spans 14 amino acids. CDR3 region: CTSRDGQENSPLHF. The CDR3 coding sequence is TGTACCAGCAGGGATGGACAGGAGAATTCACCCCTCCACTTT.